This is a list of T cell receptor beta chains from one sample in a study of T-cell reconstitution after alpha-beta-depleted transplantation in children. Via MiXCR, TCRdb re-called the PCR reads, giving one row per CDR3 protein. The table includes 670,000 or so distinct CDR3 sequences, about an eighth detected once. This specimen consisted of PBMCs, obtained before TCRalphabeta/CD19-depleted stem cell transplant. The receptors were gathered from a girl aged 2 to 9 with congenital amegakaryocytic thrombocytopenia, due to receive a stem cell transplant. Both conserved end residues are part of each CDR3. The order of the fields is J gene, V gene, D gene, clone size, CDR3 protein, CDR3 DNA. D genes are given only for firm matches. Not every row has a clone size; where given, it reads once, few, many or a size class.

j_call: TRBJ2-4; v_call: TRBV5-1; d_call: NA; clone_size: few; cdr3_aa: CASIVRVTVSAKNIQYF; cdr3_nt: TGCGCCAGCATAGTCAGGGTAACGGTTTCAGCCAAAAACATTCAGTACTTC
j_call: TRBJ2-1; v_call: TRBV7-9; d_call: NA; clone_size: NA; cdr3_aa: CASSLVWPGRVGEQFF; cdr3_nt: TGTGCCAGCAGCTTAGTGTGGCCCGGAAGGGTGGGTGAGCAGTTCTTC
j_call: TRBJ2-1; v_call: TRBV5-1; d_call: TRBD2; clone_size: NA; cdr3_aa: CASSLAIRRTSGSSSYNEQFF; cdr3_nt: TGCGCCAGCAGCTTGGCCATCAGGAGGACTAGCGGGAGTTCGTCCTACAATGAGCAGTTCTTC
j_call: TRBJ2-1; v_call: TRBV29-1; d_call: NA; clone_size: many; cdr3_aa: CSVGALGTGVHEQFF; cdr3_nt: TGCAGCGTCGGGGCCCTCGGGACGGGAGTACATGAGCAGTTCTTC
j_call: TRBJ2-7; v_call: TRBV6-1; d_call: NA; clone_size: many; cdr3_aa: CASSPRTYYEQYF; cdr3_nt: TGTGCCAGCAGTCCCCGGACTTACTACGAGCAGTACTTC
j_call: TRBJ2-1; v_call: TRBV12-3/TRBV12-4; d_call: NA; clone_size: many; cdr3_aa: CASSFQAQESSYNEQFF; cdr3_nt: TGTGCCAGCAGTTTTCAAGCGCAAGAGAGCTCCTACAATGAGCAGTTCTTC
j_call: TRBJ1-5; v_call: TRBV12-3/TRBV12-4; d_call: TRBD1; clone_size: few; cdr3_aa: CASSRGQEPGGNQPQHF; cdr3_nt: TGTGCCAGCAGCCGGGGACAGGAACCGGGGGGCAATCAGCCCCAGCATTTT
j_call: TRBJ2-7; v_call: TRBV18; d_call: NA; clone_size: NA; cdr3_aa: CASSPDSTSSEQYF; cdr3_nt: TGTGCCAGCTCACCGGACAGTACCTCTTCCGAGCAGTACTTC
j_call: TRBJ2-3; v_call: TRBV10-1; d_call: TRBD2; clone_size: NA; cdr3_aa: CASSSSGEATDTQYF; cdr3_nt: TGCGCCAGCAGTTCTAGCGGGGAGGCCACAGATACGCAGTATTTT
j_call: TRBJ2-1; v_call: TRBV27; d_call: TRBD2; clone_size: NA; cdr3_aa: CASSSPLAVNEQFF; cdr3_nt: TGTGCCAGCAGTTCCCCACTAGCGGTTAATGAGCAGTTCTTC
j_call: TRBJ2-1; v_call: TRBV20-1; d_call: TRBD2; clone_size: few; cdr3_aa: CSARPRLAGGEEQFF; cdr3_nt: TGCAGTGCTAGACCCCGCCTAGCGGGAGGAGAGGAGCAGTTCTTC
j_call: TRBJ2-5; v_call: TRBV12-3/TRBV12-4; d_call: NA; clone_size: many; cdr3_aa: CASSNFRDRETQYF; cdr3_nt: TGTGCCAGCAGCAATTTCAGGGATCGGGAGACCCAGTACTTC
j_call: TRBJ2-5; v_call: TRBV4-1; d_call: TRBD2; clone_size: few; cdr3_aa: CASSQDRQIAGETQYF; cdr3_nt: TGCGCCAGCAGCCAAGATCGACAGATAGCGGGAGAGACCCAGTACTTC
j_call: TRBJ2-3; v_call: TRBV10-3; d_call: TRBD2; clone_size: NA; cdr3_aa: CAISEAGGGDTQYF; cdr3_nt: TGTGCCATCAGCGAAGCGGGAGGGGGGGATACGCAGTATTTT
j_call: TRBJ2-3; v_call: TRBV12-3/TRBV12-4; d_call: NA; clone_size: few; cdr3_aa: CASSTTTGDTQYF; cdr3_nt: TGTGCCAGCAGTACGACCACCGGAGATACGCAGTATTTT
j_call: TRBJ2-5; v_call: TRBV6-1; d_call: TRBD2; clone_size: many; cdr3_aa: CASRLQTSGSYETQYF; cdr3_nt: TGTGCCAGCAGGCTGCAGACTAGCGGGAGCTACGAGACCCAGTACTTC
j_call: TRBJ1-1; v_call: TRBV29-1; d_call: NA; clone_size: many; cdr3_aa: CSVRESGTGGTEAFF; cdr3_nt: TGCAGCGTCCGAGAGTCGGGGACGGGCGGCACTGAAGCTTTCTTT
j_call: TRBJ2-1; v_call: TRBV7-2; d_call: NA; clone_size: NA; cdr3_aa: CASSLSSASYNEQFF; cdr3_nt: TGTGCCAGCAGCTTGTCTAGCGCGTCCTACAATGAGCAGTTCTTC
j_call: TRBJ2-1; v_call: TRBV7-8; d_call: NA; clone_size: many; cdr3_aa: CASSLVSSYYNEQFF; cdr3_nt: TGTGCCAGCAGCTTAGTATCTAGCTACTACAATGAGCAGTTCTTC
j_call: TRBJ2-7; v_call: TRBV20-1; d_call: NA; clone_size: NA; cdr3_aa: CSAGGGRSYEQYF; cdr3_nt: TGCAGTGCTGGTGGTGGCAGGTCCTACGAGCAGTACTTC
j_call: TRBJ2-7; v_call: TRBV28; d_call: NA; clone_size: many; cdr3_aa: CASSLRTYRSYEQYF; cdr3_nt: TGTGCCAGCAGTTTAAGGACATACCGCTCCTACGAGCAGTACTTC
j_call: TRBJ2-7; v_call: TRBV6-1; d_call: NA; clone_size: many; cdr3_aa: CASSPSLTYEQYF; cdr3_nt: TGTGCCAGCAGTCCCAGCCTAACCTACGAGCAGTACTTC